Below, 26 T cell receptor beta chains from the same sample are listed, as sequenced in a study of CD8 T cells in ankylosing spondylitis. MiXCR, applied by TCRdb to the 5' RACE reads, yields one record per CDR3 protein. The table includes fewer than 250,000 distinct CDR3 sequences, roughly a tenth detected once. The sequenced sample consisted of blood, either unsorted or a sorted T cell fraction (not recorded which). The receptor source for this set is a male donor with ankylosing spondylitis or in good health (not recorded which).

In this sample, this clonotype turned up many times. J is TRBJ2-2 and V is TRBV20-1; D is ambiguous. V lost 4 bases and J 6 bases, leaving 6 bases between the germline ends. The length of the CDR3 is 11 residues. The germline CDR1 and CDR2 sequences are DFQATT and SNEGSKA (reference sequence). CDR3 nucleotides: TGCAGTGCTATAGTGTCCGGGGAGCTGTTTTTT. It encodes CSAIVSGELFF.

Ten or more counts support this clonotype. V usage is TRBV6-1 and J usage is TRBJ2-2; D gene ambiguous. Trimming shortened V by 6 bases and J by 5 bases, and 16 bases separated the two germline ends. The CDR3 extends over 15 amino acids. Germline CDR1 reads MNHNS; CDR2 reads SASEGT. CDR3 sequence: CASSSYRPGTGELFF. CDR3 coding DNA: TGTGCCAGCAGCTCTTACCGACCCGGGACCGGGGAGCTGTTTTTT.

The chain links TRBV11-3 to TRBJ2-5, with 14 bases identical to TRBD2. The CDR3 is made up of 15 amino acids. Unmatched junction bases numbered 2, after V lost 3 bases and J lost 5 bases. CDR1 is SGHNT and CDR2 is YENEEA in the germline V gene. Here the CDR3 DNA reads TGTGCCAGCAGCTTGACTAGCGGGGGGGCGGAGACCCAGTACTTC. This encodes CASSLTSGGAETQYF.

This clonotype was detected ten times or more. The V gene is TRBV7-7, the J gene TRBJ2-1, with no clear D. This CDR3 spans 17 amino acids. Germline CDR1 and CDR2: SSHAT and FNYEAQ (reference sequence). V was pared by 5 bases and J by 4 bases, with 21 bases between. CDR3 sequence: CASSPAIAKGRYNEQFF. CDR3 bases: TGTGCCAGCAGCCCCGCTATCGCGAAAGGGCGGTACAATGAGCAGTTCTTC.

This clonotype has ten or more counts. The chain has TRBV6-5 and TRBJ2-1, with 9 bases identical to TRBD1. The CDR3 has 19 residues. J lost 2 bases, V lost 0 bases, and 11 bases had no gene match. CDR1 and CDR2 (germline): MNHEY, SVGAGI. The CDR3 region is CASSYSIVIGDRAYNEQFF. The CDR3 DNA is TGTGCCAGCAGTTACTCTATCGTCATAGGGGACAGGGCCTACAATGAGCAGTTCTTC.

This clonotype was seen only a few times. The chain employs TRBV5-1 and TRBJ2-1; D is unresolved. The CDR3 has 17 amino acids. The V and J ends lost 3 bases and 0 bases respectively, with 16 bases between them. The V gene's germline CDR1 is SGHRS and CDR2 YFSETQ. The CDR3 loop reads CASSSLFRAGSYNEQFF. The CDR3 DNA is TGCGCCAGCAGCTCCTTATTTAGGGCTGGCTCCTACAATGAGCAGTTCTTC.

This clonotype was observed at least ten times. The rearrangement uses TRBV20-1 and TRBJ2-5; D possibly corresponds to TRBD2 (5 bases). The V end lost 4 bases, the J end lost 4 bases, and 10 bases lay between the germline ends. This CDR3 has 12 residues. The germline gives CDR1 DFQATT, CDR2 SNEGSKA (reference sequence). The CDR3 bases are TGCAGTGCTAATACTAGAGGAGAGACCCAGTACTTC. It specifies CSANTRGETQYF.

V gene TRBV30 combines with J gene TRBJ1-2; D unresolved. The germline CDR1 and CDR2 sequences are GTSNPN and SVGIG (reference sequence). CDR3 length: 11 amino acids. The ends were cut back, 3 bases at V and 8 bases at J, with 10 bases in the middle. CDR3 protein: CAWREGAGYTF. DNA for the CDR3: TGTGCCTGGAGGGAGGGCGCGGGCTACACCTTC.

In this sample, this clonotype turned up many times. The CDR3 loop reads CASSLEAATDTQYF. The CDR3 coding sequence is TGCGCCAGCAGCTTGGAAGCGGCCACAGATACGCAGTATTTT. The chain recombines TRBV5-1 with TRBJ2-3, with TRBD2 as a possible D gene (5 bases). Trimming stripped 0 bases from V and 2 bases from J, with 7 bases between. The CDR3 totals 14 residues. CDR1 is SGHRS and CDR2 is YFSETQ in the germline V gene.

This clonotype was found many times. The chain is built from TRBV4-2 and TRBJ2-3, with a tentative D call TRBD2 (5 bases). Looked up from germline, CDR1 is LGHNA and CDR2 is YNFKEQ. With 0 bases removed from V and 4 bases from J, the gap between germline ends came to 11 bases. The CDR3 has 15 residues. CDR3 sequence: CASSQDGRRADTQYF. For the CDR3, the DNA is TGTGCCAGCAGCCAAGACGGTCGGCGGGCAGATACGCAGTATTTT.

This clonotype was seen only a few times. The genes are TRBV6-5 and TRBJ2-2; D remains unclear. The CDR3 extends over 16 amino acids. V shed 0 bases and J shed 4 bases, with 12 bases lying between them. From germline, CDR1 is MNHEY and CDR2 SVGAGI. The CDR3 DNA reads as TGTGCCAGCAGTTACTCGCGATGGATTACCACCGGGGAGCTGTTTTTT. It translates to CASSYSRWITTGELFF.

This clonotype was recorded at least ten times. This CDR3 reads CASRPVGSSYNEQFF. Here the CDR3 DNA reads TGTGCCAGCAGACCGGTCGGGAGCTCCTACAATGAGCAGTTCTTC. The rearrangement links TRBV12-3 or TRBV12-4 to TRBJ2-1; D may be TRBD2 (6 bases). The V end lost 6 bases, the J end lost 0 bases, and 12 bases lay between the germline ends. The CDR3 runs 15 residues.

The chain combines TRBV2 with TRBJ1-1, with TRBD1 as a possible D gene (5 bases). Germline lookup yields CDR1 SNHLY and CDR2 FYNNEI. V lost 4 bases, J lost 4 bases, and 10 bases lay in between. This CDR3 spans 13 amino acids. DNA for the CDR3: TGTGCCAGCAGTGCCCAGGGAGGCACTGAAGCTTTCTTT. Translation: CASSAQGGTEAFF. Full variable domain (rest looked up from reference TRBV2 and TRBJ1-1): EPEVTQTPSHQVTQMGQEVILRCVPISNHLYFYWYRQILGQKVEFLVSFYNNEISEKSEIFDDQFSVERPDGSNFTLKIRSTKLEDSAMYFCASSAQGGTEAFFGQGTRLTVV.

This clonotype was seen many times. J is TRBJ1-1 and V is TRBV2; D gene ambiguous. CDR1 is SNHLY and CDR2 is FYNNEI in the germline V gene. V was cut by 8 bases and J by 0 bases, with 13 bases left in between. The CDR3 runs 14 residues. CDR3 DNA sequence: TGTGCCAGCGGATTCGACCTAATGAACACTGAAGCTTTCTTT. This encodes CASGFDLMNTEAFF.

This clonotype was found many times. The rearrangement links TRBV20-1 to TRBJ2-5, with D perhaps given as TRBD1 or TRBD2 (5 bases each). This CDR3 contains 13 residues. V was cut by 1 base and J by 7 bases, with 13 bases left in between. Germline CDR1 reads DFQATT; CDR2 reads SNEGSKA (reference sequence). The CDR3 sequence: CSARGDVEATQYF. CDR3 nucleotide sequence: TGCAGTGCTAGAGGGGACGTAGAAGCGACCCAGTACTTC.

This clonotype turned up a few times. This chain joins TRBV4-1 and TRBJ1-5; D unclear. V shed 4 bases and J shed 4 bases, with 11 bases lying between them. Germline CDR1 reads MGHRA; CDR2 reads YSYEKL. The CDR3 has 14 residues. CDR3 coding DNA: TGCGCCAGCAGCCCAGAGGGCAGAAATCAGCCCCAGCATTTT. It yields the protein CASSPEGRNQPQHF.

This clonotype has a handful of counts. A much larger clone differs from this one at a single base, so this may be a read error. The J gene is TRBJ1-2, the V gene TRBV3-1, with a weak D call TRBD1 (6 bases). There are 14 residues in the CDR3. From germline, CDR1 is LGHDT and CDR2 YNNKEL (reference sequence). As DNA, the CDR3 is TGTGCCAGCAGCCGGATGACAGGTTACTATGACTACACCTTC. Protein sequence: CASSRMTGYYDYTF.

The chain couples TRBV4-2 to TRBJ2-6; D is ambiguous. The germline gives CDR1 LGHNA, CDR2 YNFKEQ. This CDR3 spans 17 amino acids. V was shortened by 0 bases and J by 0 bases, with 9 bases between the two germline ends. The CDR3, as DNA: TGTGCCAGCAGCCAAGATCCCCCGAACTCTGGGGCCAACGTCCTGACTTTC. Translated: CASSQDPPNSGANVLTF.

In this sample, this clonotype turned up a few times. The gene calls are TRBV27 and TRBJ2-1; D is possibly TRBD2 (6 bases). Looked up from germline, CDR1 is MNHEY and CDR2 is SMNVEV (reference sequence). The CDR3 is 15 amino acids. V lost 5 bases to trimming and J lost 7 bases, with 18 bases between them. The CDR3: CASSQTLAGINEQFF. The CDR3, as DNA: TGTGCCAGCAGTCAGACGTTGGCGGGGATAAATGAGCAGTTCTTC.

This clonotype ranks as medium-sized. The chain recombines TRBV5-1 with TRBJ2-3; D is ambiguous. Looked up from germline, CDR1 is SGHRS and CDR2 is YFSETQ. V shed 2 bases and J shed 3 bases, with 1 base lying between them. The CDR3 covers 11 residues. CDR3 in DNA: TGCGCCAGCAGCTTAACAGATACGCAGTATTTT. Amino acid sequence: CASSLTDTQYF.

This clonotype was recorded a few times. This rearrangement joins TRBV10-3 to TRBJ2-5; D not certain. Germline CDR1 is ENHRY and CDR2 is SYGVKD. Trimming took 0 bases from V and 7 from J, leaving 9 bases between them. The CDR3 sequence is 13 residues long. The CDR3 protein is CAISESTSGTQYF. CDR3 bases: TGTGCCATCAGTGAGTCCACGTCCGGGACCCAGTACTTC.

This clonotype occurred many times. The DNA for the CDR3 is TGTGCCAGCAGCCAATTAGGAAGCTCCTACGAGCAGTACTTC. Translation gives CASSQLGSSYEQYF. The chain carries TRBV3-1 and TRBJ2-7; D is uncertain. The germline gives CDR1 LGHDT, CDR2 YNNKEL (reference sequence). V gave up 2 bases and J gave up 0 bases, with 8 bases separating them. CDR3 length equals 14 residues.

This clonotype came up many times. This rearrangement joins TRBV3-1 to TRBJ2-1, with D possibly matching TRBD2 (5 bases). The germline gives CDR1 LGHDT, CDR2 YNNKEL (reference sequence). The V and J ends lost 4 bases and 7 bases respectively, with 11 bases between them. This CDR3 spans 13 amino acids. CDR3 loop: CASSPSSRNEQFF. The CDR3 DNA is TGTGCCAGCAGCCCCTCTAGCCGGAATGAGCAGTTCTTC.

CDR3 sequence reads: CASSSLGWGSGETQYF. CDR3 coding DNA: TGTGCCAGCAGCTCTCTCGGGTGGGGGTCCGGCGAGACCCAGTACTTC. The genes are TRBV11-3 and TRBJ2-5; TRBD1 or TRBD2 may be the D gene (5 bases each). The CDR3 contains 16 residues. Per germline, CDR1 SGHNT and CDR2 YENEEA. V gave up 4 bases and J gave up 5 bases, with 20 bases separating them.

The chain links TRBV5-1 to TRBJ2-3; TRBD2 is a possible D gene (6 bases). V lost 4 bases to trimming and J lost 0 bases, with 12 bases between them. The CDR3 contains 15 residues. Germline CDR1 and CDR2: SGHRS and YFSETQ. CDR3 coding DNA: TGCGCCAGCAGCAGGAGGGACGGTAGCACAGATACGCAGTATTTT. Translated: CASSRRDGSTDTQYF.

Many counts were recorded for this clonotype. The junction and the germline gene differ at one end; a read error may be behind it. The gene calls are TRBV12-3 or TRBV12-4 and TRBJ2-3; TRBD1 is a possible D gene (6 bases). The CDR3 covers 15 residues. The CDR3 protein is CASSLDGTGTDTQYF. The CDR3 bases are TGCGCCAGCAGCTTGGATGGTACAGGGACAGATACGCAGTATTTT.